This is a list of T cell receptor beta chains from one sample in a study of T cells expressing NK-cell markers. TCRdb re-called the 5' RACE reads; one entry per CDR3 protein, DNA not given. The table lists about 150,000 distinct CDR3 sequences, with 37% in the top ten. Sequencing used blood T cells: a sorted CD56 or NKG2C T cell subset, CD4+ or CD8+ T cells, or bulk PBMC T cells (not recorded which). Receptors were obtained from a woman aged 45-65 years in good health. Each CDR3 is given with its conserved first and last residue.

TRBV27	TRBJ1-1	CASSTTAVGTTEAFF
TRBV7-9	TRBJ2-1	CASSLNSQGPNNEQFF
TRBV4-1	TRBJ2-7	CASSQGLALYEQYF
TRBV12-5	TRBJ2-7	CASGLVMAEQYF
TRBV6-5	TRBJ2-2	CASSLAGTGDAGELFF
TRBV19	TRBJ1-2	CASTPDRDYGYTF
TRBV4-1	TRBJ2-1	CASSDYPFNEQFF
TRBV7-8	TRBJ2-6	CASSRRQGAGANVLTF
TRBV19	TRBJ1-5	CASKGRIEPQHF
TRBV3-1	TRBJ2-3	CASSPGTSGALTDTQYF
TRBV7-2	TRBJ1-2	CASSFQGNNYGYTF
TRBV3-1	TRBJ2-2	CASSQRLAGGLNTGELFF
TRBV24-1	TRBJ2-3	CATSDFLGTQYF
TRBV29-1	TRBJ2-7	CSVIQLAGVYEQYF
TRBV12-3/TRBV12-4	TRBJ2-5	CASSVRLETQYF
TRBV27	TRBJ1-6	CASSYGQENSPLHF
TRBV5-6	TRBJ2-1	CASSLVFAEQFF
TRBV4-1	TRBJ2-3	CASSTGTDTQYF
TRBV10-3	TRBJ2-1	CAISYGSVNEQFF
TRBV12-5	TRBJ2-3	CASGQPGPSFTDTQYF
TRBV5-4	TRBJ2-7	CASSLGDREYEQYF
TRBV9	TRBJ2-1	CASSVDSYNEQFF
TRBV2	TRBJ1-5	CASSPDGYNQPQHF
TRBV28	TRBJ2-7	CASTPTGFSYEQYF
TRBV12-5	TRBJ2-3	CASGPSKDTQYF
TRBV5-1	TRBJ1-1	CASAYGTGSSEAFF
TRBV29-1	TRBJ2-3	CSVKGRTGPADTQYF
TRBV12-3/TRBV12-4	TRBJ1-4	CASNVRDINEKLFF
TRBV29-1	TRBJ2-7	CSVYGGAHTDYEQYF
TRBV9	TRBJ2-2	CASSARLAGVTGELFF
TRBV12-3/TRBV12-4	TRBJ2-1	CASSSDSGRRDEQFF
TRBV12-3/TRBV12-4	TRBJ2-1	CASSWTGDNEQFF
TRBV20-1	TRBJ2-7	CSAKESDYEQYF
TRBV30	TRBJ2-1	CAWSVPPGLAGGASYNEQFF
TRBV7-9	TRBJ2-2	CASSLGGVPGELFF
TRBV11-3	TRBJ2-7	CASSSRGRDSTYEQYF
TRBV25-1	TRBJ2-3	CASSDPLAGFTDTQYF
TRBV7-9	TRBJ2-5	CASSTLETQYF
TRBV14	TRBJ2-1	CASSQEPSGLAGTTSSYNEQFF
TRBV14	TRBJ1-4	CASSQAGIGEKLFF
TRBV7-8	TRBJ2-1	CASSPTSTSGVEQFF
TRBV5-6	TRBJ2-6	CASSLVSGSFSGANVLTF
TRBV30	TRBJ2-1	CAWGTTYNEQFF
TRBV11-2	TRBJ2-1	CASSLKAYNEQFF